The clone carrying this TCR beta chain was recorded many times. This record comes from a study of T cells after yellow fever vaccination. Via MiXCR, TCRdb re-called the 5' RACE reads, giving one row per CDR3 protein. Among approximately 250,000 distinct CDR3 sequences listed, 5.2% were seen once. The sequences come from CD4+ T cells sorted from PBMCs, collected on the day of the yellow fever booster vaccination. The clonotype comes from a man aged 18 to 29 who received the YFV17D yellow fever vaccine.

CDR3 bases: TGCGCCAGCAGCACTAGCACCAGCACAGATACGCAGTATTTT. As protein: CASSTSTSTDTQYF. The gene calls are TRBV10-2 and TRBJ2-3; tentative D call: TRBD2 (6 bases). This CDR3 contains 14 residues. Germline loops: CDR1 WSHSY, CDR2 SAAADI. V gave up 6 bases and J gave up 0 bases, with 10 bases separating them.